One sample yielded the 14 T cell receptor beta chains listed below, sequenced in a study of CD8 T cells in Susac syndrome. Reverse transcription of roughly 0.5 to 1 ug RNA was carried out with random hexamers. Using its own MiXCR run on the immunoSEQ multiplex PCR reads, TCRdb lists one record per CDR3 protein. The table shows about 240,000 distinct CDR3 sequences, with almost 97% occurring only once. Specimen: CD4+ T cells from PBMCs. Receptors originate from a human donor with Susac syndrome.

This sequence joins TRBV29-1 and TRBJ1-2; D unresolved. Between the trimmed V and J ends, which lost 4 bases and 5 bases, there was a span of 8 bases. This CDR3 spans 11 amino acids. The germline CDR1 and CDR2 sequences are SQVTM and ANQGSEA. The CDR3 bases are TGCAGCGTTGTGGTTGGTTATGGCTACACCTTC. This codes for CSVVVGYGYTF.

The chain links TRBV7-3 to TRBJ1-1, with D perhaps matching TRBD1 (6 bases). V lost 5 bases and J 6 bases, leaving 13 bases between the germline ends. The CDR3 extends over 13 amino acids. The germline gives CDR1 SGHTA, CDR2 FQGTGA. DNA for the CDR3: TGTGCCAGCAGCCCGCCGGGACAAGCTGAAGCTTTCTTT. Amino acids: CASSPPGQAEAFF.

This sequence joins TRBV9 and TRBJ2-7; D is perhaps TRBD2 (5 bases). Germline V gene sequence: CDR1 SGDLS, CDR2 YYNGEE. V gave up 0 bases and J gave up 0 bases, with 10 bases separating them. The CDR3 is made up of 15 amino acids. The CDR3 DNA reads as TGTGCCAGCAGCGTAGGCCCGGACTTCTCCTACGAGCAGTACTTC. Translated, it gives CASSVGPDFSYEQYF.

The chain joins TRBV5-6 to TRBJ1-5, with D perhaps matching TRBD1 (5 bases). The V end lost 4 bases, the J end lost 5 bases, and 13 bases lay between the germline ends. The CDR3 length is 14 residues. Looked up from germline, CDR1 is SGHDT and CDR2 is YYEEEE. The CDR3 nucleotides read TGTGCCAGCAGCGTCGGACACATCGATCAGCCCCAGCATTTT. It encodes CASSVGHIDQPQHF.

The chain couples TRBV10-3 to TRBJ1-5; no clear D gene. The V and J ends lost 7 bases and 3 bases respectively, with 13 bases between them. The CDR3 consists of 14 residues. CDR1 and CDR2 (germline): ENHRY, SYGVKD. The CDR3 loop reads CAIKWWAANQPQHF. The CDR3 coding sequence is TGTGCCATCAAGTGGTGGGCAGCCAATCAGCCCCAGCATTTT.

The chain links TRBV12-3 or TRBV12-4 to TRBJ1-1; no clear D gene. The CDR3 extends over 12 amino acids. Trimming removed 5 bases from V and 5 bases from J, with 9 bases in between. CDR3 DNA sequence: TGTGCCAGCAGTCCCCGATGGACTGAAGCTTTCTTT. It translates to CASSPRWTEAFF.

The chain links TRBV30 to TRBJ2-1; D possibly matches TRBD1 or TRBD2 (6 bases each). CDR3 length: 11 amino acids. Germline values: CDR1 GTSNPN, CDR2 SVGIG (reference sequence). Trimming cost V 4 bases and J 10 bases, with 11 bases left between them. In DNA form, the CDR3 reads TGTGCCTGGAAAGGGGGAGGCGAGCAGTTCTTC. It is translated as CAWKGGGEQFF.

This chain uses TRBV28 with TRBJ2-7, with D unclear. The CDR3 sequence is 12 residues long. V was trimmed by 5 bases and J by 3 bases, leaving 8 bases between them. Germline V gene data show CDR1 as MDHEN and CDR2 as SYDVKM. CDR3 in DNA: TGTGCCAGCAGTCCCCCACACTACGAGCAGTACTTC. This encodes CASSPPHYEQYF.

This chain connects TRBV6-5 to TRBJ2-3; maybe TRBD2 (6 bases). The germline V gene encodes CDR1 MNHEY and CDR2 SVGAGI. The CDR3 contains 14 residues. V was clipped by 9 bases and J by 2 bases, with 15 bases between them. DNA for the CDR3: TGTGCCAGTGGACGGACGGGACTCACAGATACGCAGTATTTT. It is translated as CASGRTGLTDTQYF.

This chain connects TRBV28 to TRBJ1-5; 8 bases are a match to TRBD1. CDR3 length: 15 residues. Germline values: CDR1 MDHEN, CDR2 SYDVKM. With 4 bases clipped from V and 6 bases from J, the junction kept 8 bases outside the gene matches. In DNA form, the CDR3 reads TGTGCCAGCAGTTCACTCGGACAGGGAGTTCAGCCCCAGCATTTT. This encodes CASSSLGQGVQPQHF.

The genes are TRBV14 and TRBJ2-5, with D tentatively TRBD2 (6 bases). V was cut by 0 bases and J by 3 bases, with 11 bases left in between. This CDR3 has 15 residues. Germline CDR1 and CDR2: SGHDN and FVKESK. The CDR3 DNA sequence: TGTGCCAGCAGCCAAGACCGGGAGATCAAAGAGACCCAGTACTTC. It specifies CASSQDREIKETQYF.

J is TRBJ1-5 and V is TRBV7-2; D gene ambiguous. The CDR3 covers 12 residues. V shed 3 bases and J shed 6 bases, with 6 bases lying between them. CDR1 SGHTA and CDR2 FQGNSA come from the germline V gene. CDR3 bases: TGTGCCAGCAGCTTCATGGGTCAGCCCCAGCATTTT. This gives the protein CASSFMGQPQHF.

The chain has TRBV24-1 and TRBJ1-1; D is unclear. The V end was cut by 7 bases, the J end by 2 bases, with 10 bases between. Germline CDR1 reads KGHDR; CDR2 reads SFDVKD. The CDR3 length is 13 residues. The DNA of the CDR3 is TGTGCCACCAGAGGGCCAGGAAACACTGAAGCTTTCTTT. Translating gives CATRGPGNTEAFF.

The V gene is TRBV20-1, the J gene TRBJ1-1, with D possibly TRBD1 on 6 matching bases. CDR1 and CDR2 (germline): DFQATT, SNEGSKA (reference sequence). There are 13 residues in the CDR3. V lost 4 bases to trimming and J lost 0 bases, with 9 bases between them. DNA of the CDR3: TGCAGTGCTAAAGACAGGATGAACACTGAAGCTTTCTTT. Protein: CSAKDRMNTEAFF.